Following are 10 T cell receptor beta chains from one sample sequenced in a study of identical twins' blood T cells. TCRdb fed the 5' RACE reads into MiXCR, producing one record per CDR3 protein. The sample shows 400,000 or so distinct CDR3 sequences, roughly 27% of them seen only once. Sequencing was carried out using PBMCs. These receptors were taken from a woman between 18 and 49 years old in good health.

The chain recombines TRBV4-1 with TRBJ1-1, with D possibly being TRBD1 (6 bases). Germline V gene sequence: CDR1 MGHRA, CDR2 YSYEKL. V lost 4 bases and J lost 6, with 15 bases in between. The CDR3 runs to 14 residues. Written as DNA, the CDR3 is TGCGCCAGCAGCCCAAAAACAGGGTTGGCTGAAGCTTTCTTT. It encodes CASSPKTGLAEAFF.

This clonotype was found a few times. The chain recombines TRBV12-3 or TRBV12-4 with TRBJ1-1; 7 positions agree with TRBD1. The V gene end was trimmed by 3 bases and the J gene end by 1 base; junction bases not matched to a gene: 2. This CDR3 is 14 amino acids long. The CDR3 nucleotides are TGTGCCAGCAGTTTCCACAGGGGGAACACTGAAGCTTTCTTT. Translated: CASSFHRGNTEAFF.

The chain couples TRBV6-2 or TRBV6-3 to TRBJ2-1, with TRBD1 identical over 7 bases. J was trimmed by 12 bases and V by 6 bases; bases with no gene match: 5. The germline V gene has CDR1 MNHEY and CDR2 SVGEGT. The CDR3 loop spans 11 amino acids. CDR3 residues: CASRRQGPQFF. The CDR3 DNA reads TGTGCCAGCAGGCGACAGGGTCCGCAGTTCTTC.

This clonotype was detected a few times. V and J are TRBV4-2 and TRBJ2-2; TRBD1 aligns across 8 bases. J lost 6 bases, V lost 6 bases, and 9 bases had no gene match. The CDR3 has 15 amino acids. Germline lookup yields CDR1 LGHNA and CDR2 YNFKEQ. CDR3 nucleotide sequence: TGTGCCAGCAGACATGGGACAGGAAGTCCCGGGGAGCTGTTTTTT. This translates into CASRHGTGSPGELFF.

This clonotype was seen more than once but under ten times. The chain couples TRBV18 to TRBJ1-1; no clear D. Trimming removed 5 bases at V and 1 base at J, with 8 bases between. This CDR3 spans 13 amino acids. Germline V lookup: CDR1 KGHSH, CDR2 LQKENI. Here the CDR3 DNA reads TGTGCCAGCTCAGCCGCAGCGAACACTGAAGCTTTCTTT. Residues: CASSAAANTEAFF. The full variable domain, its missing parts supplied by reference TRBV18 and TRBJ1-1, is NAGVMQNPRHLVRRRGQEARLRCSPMKGHSHVYWYRQLPEEGLKFMVYLQKENIIDESGMPKERFSAEFPKEGPSILRIQQVVRGDSAAYFCASSAAANTEAFFGQGTRLTVV.

V and J are TRBV5-1 and TRBJ2-1, with D hard to call. CDR3 size: 15 residues. V lost 2 bases, J lost 2 bases, and 11 bases lay in between. CDR1 is SGHRS, CDR2 YFSETQ, per germline. The CDR3 region is CASSFTATAYNEQFF. The CDR3 region has the DNA TGCGCCAGCAGCTTCACAGCCACTGCCTACAATGAGCAGTTCTTC.

This chain connects TRBV29-1 to TRBJ2-1; the D gene is possibly TRBD2 (6 bases). The CDR3 is 14 residues long. The V and J ends lost 8 bases and 4 bases respectively, with 18 bases between them. CDR1 and CDR2 (germline): SQVTM, ANQGSEA. The CDR3 protein is CSTNRAGIYNEQFF. In DNA form, the CDR3 reads TGCAGCACTAACCGGGCGGGGATATACAATGAGCAGTTCTTC.

Remarks on this clonotype: This sequence may be a read error, since a much larger clone differs from it by one base. V usage is TRBV10-3 and J usage is TRBJ1-3; D gene unclear. The CDR3 spans 14 residues. V was pared by 4 bases and J by 0 bases, with 7 bases between. Germline CDR1 is ENHRY and CDR2 is SYGVKD. The CDR3: CAISGNGSGNTIYF. The CDR3 coding sequence is TGTGCCATCAGTGGTAATGGCTCTGGAAACACCATATATTTT.

There are a few counts of this clonotype. This chain links TRBV20-1 with TRBJ2-1, with a possible D match to TRBD2 (6 bases). With 5 bases removed from V and 0 bases from J, the gap between germline ends came to 14 bases. Germline-derived CDR1 and CDR2 are DFQATT and SNEGSKA (reference sequence). The CDR3 runs 15 residues. CDR3 sequence reads: CSAGDSPSSYNEQFF. For the CDR3, the DNA is TGCAGTGCTGGGGACTCTCCCAGCTCCTACAATGAGCAGTTCTTC.

This clonotype was observed a handful of times. The rearrangement uses TRBV10-3 and TRBJ2-2; the match to TRBD1 covers 8 bases. The CDR3 is made up of 15 amino acids. Per the germline V gene, CDR1 is ENHRY and CDR2 is SYGVKD. Trimming cost V 8 bases and J 4 bases; bases outside gene matches: 9. The DNA for the CDR3 is TGTGCCATCTCGGGAGACAGGGGTGGCACCGGGGAGCTGTTTTTT. This translates into CAISGDRGGTGELFF.